These 30 T cell receptor beta chains were all obtained from the same sample, sequenced in a study of untreated major depressive disorder (dated by TCRdb to the late 2010s). Libraries came from the immunoSEQ multiplex PCR assay. TCRdb provides this immuneACCESS table in a form limited to in-frame rearrangements. Some clones are lacking; in checked studies, under half of them reflect an unresolved V gene, and why the rest are absent is not known. A total of tens of thousands of clones appear in this sample, just under 95% of them only once. The top ten clonotypes cover 0.25% to 0.35% of the sample. Sequenced: CD4+ T cells from PBMCs. These receptors were collected from a man aged 30 to 45 in good health.

This sequence joins TRBV2 and TRBJ1-5, with D tentatively TRBD1 (5 bases). Germline values: CDR1 SNHLY, CDR2 FYNNEI. This CDR3 spans 15 amino acids. Trimming removed 7 bases from V and 2 bases from J, with 15 bases in between. The CDR3 region is CASTLGGTGNQPQHF. CDR3 nucleotide sequence: TGTGCCAGCACCCTTGGGGGGACGGGCAATCAGCCCCAGCATTTT.

The chain couples TRBV7-9 to TRBJ1-1, with D unclear. V lost 1 base, J lost 8 bases, and 8 bases lay in between. CDR1 SEHNR and CDR2 FQNEAQ come from the germline V gene (reference sequence). CDR3 length equals 12 residues. The DNA for the CDR3 is TGTGCCAGCAGCTTAGTCCTTGCCGAAGCTTTCTTT. This codes for CASSLVLAEAFF. Complete variable domain (other parts from reference TRBV7-9 and TRBJ1-1): DTGVSQNPRHKITKRGQNVTFRCDPISEHNRLYWYRQTLGQGPEFLTYFQNEAQLEKSRLLSDRFSAERPKGSFSTLEIQRTEQGDSAMYLCASSLVLAEAFFGQGTRLTVV.

The V and J genes are TRBV6-5 and TRBJ2-1, with no clear D. The V end was cut by 5 bases, the J end by 0 bases, with 11 bases between. This CDR3 contains 15 residues. The germline V gene encodes CDR1 MNHEY and CDR2 SVGAGI. Written as DNA, the CDR3 is TGTGCCAGCAGTCTCAGGAAAAGCTCCTACAATGAGCAGTTCTTC. Its translation: CASSLRKSSYNEQFF.

The rearrangement uses TRBV7-2 and TRBJ1-1; 9 bases are shared with TRBD1. Losses at the gene ends were 5 bases for V and 9 bases for J; bases not matched to a gene: 10. The CDR3 is 14 residues long. CDR1 is SGHTA and CDR2 is FQGNSA in the germline V gene. This CDR3 is CASSEGTGTGQAFF. The CDR3 DNA is TGTGCCAGCAGCGAAGGAACCGGGACAGGGCAAGCTTTCTTT.

This clone has just one count. The chain uses TRBV18 and TRBJ1-2; 7 bases map to TRBD1. V gave up 0 bases and J gave up 2 bases; unmatched junction bases: 3. Germline CDR1 KGHSH, CDR2 LQKENI. The CDR3 is made up of 15 amino acids. The CDR3 is CASSPPGTANYGYTF. CDR3 DNA: TGTGCCAGCTCACCACCCGGGACAGCCAACTATGGCTACACCTTC.

This clone appeared once. V usage is TRBV18 and J usage is TRBJ1-2, with 10 bases identical to TRBD1. The germline V gene encodes CDR1 KGHSH and CDR2 LQKENI. V was clipped by 3 bases and J by 1 base; unmatched bases: 2. The CDR3 totals 15 residues. The CDR3 loop reads CASSPGTGVNYGYTF. The DNA for the CDR3 is TGTGCCAGCTCACCCGGGACAGGGGTTAACTATGGCTACACCTTC.

V gene TRBV27 combines with J gene TRBJ2-7; the D gene is possibly TRBD2 (5 bases). The V gene lost 2 bases and the J gene lost 5 bases, with 10 bases spanning the gap. Germline lookup yields CDR1 MNHEY and CDR2 SMNVEV (reference sequence). The CDR3 covers 13 residues. CDR3 in amino acids: CASSLRPGDEQYF. The CDR3 DNA follows: TGTGCCAGCAGTTTACGACCCGGGGACGAGCAGTACTTC.

This chain joins TRBV14 and TRBJ2-2, with D possibly being TRBD1 (5 bases). Trimming removed 3 bases at V and 7 bases at J, with 12 bases between. This CDR3 is 14 amino acids long. Germline V gene lookup returns CDR1 SGHDN and CDR2 FVKESK. CDR3 residues: CASSQQGAVGELFF. The CDR3 DNA follows: TGTGCCAGCAGCCAGCAGGGTGCGGTCGGGGAGCTGTTTTTT. The full variable domain, its missing parts supplied by reference TRBV14 and TRBJ2-2, is EAGVTQFPSHSVIEKGQTVTLRCDPISGHDNLYWYRRVMGKEIKFLLHFVKESKQDESGMPNNRFLAERTGGTYSTLKVQPAELEDSGVYFCASSQQGAVGELFFGEGSRLTVL.

The gene calls are TRBV5-1 and TRBJ2-7, with D perhaps matching TRBD2 (6 bases). The V and J ends lost 0 bases and 2 bases respectively, with 12 bases between them. Germline loops: CDR1 SGHRS, CDR2 YFSETQ. The CDR3 has 15 residues. The CDR3 DNA reads as TGCGCCAGCAGCTTGGTTAGCGGACGCACCTACGAGCAGTACTTC. Residues: CASSLVSGRTYEQYF.

The chain links TRBV6-5 to TRBJ1-1, with no clear D. Germline-derived CDR1 and CDR2 are MNHEY and SVGAGI. CDR3 size: 11 residues. V was cut by 2 bases and J by 11 bases, with 9 bases left in between. The chain's CDR3 is CASSYQLRAFF. In DNA form, the CDR3 reads TGTGCCAGCAGTTACCAGCTTCGGGCTTTCTTT.

The rearrangement uses TRBV29-1 and TRBJ1-5; D is unresolved. Germline V gene sequence: CDR1 SQVTM, CDR2 ANQGSEA. The V gene lost 4 bases and the J gene lost 0 bases, with 7 bases spanning the gap. The CDR3 covers 13 residues. CDR3 loop: CSVAGYSNQPQHF. In DNA form, the CDR3 reads TGCAGCGTTGCCGGCTATAGCAATCAGCCCCAGCATTTT. Full variable domain (remainder filled in from reference TRBV29-1 and TRBJ1-5): SAVISQKPSRDICQRGTSLTIQCQVDSQVTMMFWYRQQPGQSLTLIATANQGSEATYESGFVIDKFPISRPNLTFSTLTVSNMSPEDSSIYLCSVAGYSNQPQHFGDGTRLSIL.

This clone was detected only once. This chain links TRBV10-3 with TRBJ2-7; TRBD2 aligns across 12 bases. The CDR3 is 17 amino acids. Germline-derived CDR1 and CDR2 are ENHRY and SYGVKD. J lost 2 bases, V lost 2 bases, and 7 bases had no gene match. This CDR3 reads CAISETWTSGKTYEQYF. For the CDR3, the DNA is TGTGCCATCAGTGAGACCTGGACTAGCGGGAAAACCTACGAGCAGTACTTC.

V gene TRBV5-1 combines with J gene TRBJ2-2; 7 positions agree with TRBD1. The V segment lost 0 bases and the J segment 6 bases; nucleotides outside the gene matches: 2. The CDR3 runs to 14 residues. Germline CDR1 and CDR2: SGHRS and YFSETQ. The CDR3 loop is CASSLAGTAGELFF. Here the CDR3 DNA reads TGCGCCAGCAGCTTGGCCGGGACAGCCGGGGAGCTGTTTTTT.

CDR3 sequence reads: CSAINVGTEAFF. Here the CDR3 DNA reads TGCAGCGCGATCAATGTCGGCACTGAAGCTTTCTTT. V usage is TRBV29-1 and J usage is TRBJ1-1; D unresolved. Trimming shortened V by 7 bases and J by 4 bases, and 13 bases separated the two germline ends. Germline values: CDR1 SQVTM, CDR2 ANQGSEA. This CDR3 is built from 12 residues.

The rearrangement uses TRBV27 and TRBJ2-1, with D possibly called TRBD1 or TRBD2 (5 bases each). CDR1 MNHEY and CDR2 SMNVEV come from the germline V gene (reference sequence). Trimming took 7 bases from V and 5 from J, leaving 18 bases between them. This CDR3 is 15 amino acids long. This CDR3 is CASTEGTLLHNEQFF. The CDR3 region has the DNA TGTGCCAGCACTGAGGGGACCCTCTTACACAATGAGCAGTTCTTC.

The chain couples TRBV2 to TRBJ1-4; tentative D call: TRBD1 (5 bases). Trimming cost V 9 bases and J 5 bases, with 16 bases left between them. The germline CDR1 and CDR2 sequences are SNHLY and FYNNEI. This CDR3 region has 14 residues. The chain's CDR3 is CASALEGLNEKLFF. In nucleotides, the CDR3 is TGTGCCAGTGCCCTAGAGGGGCTGAATGAAAAACTGTTTTTT.

This chain connects TRBV14 to TRBJ1-1; the D gene is possibly TRBD1 (6 bases). Between the trimmed V and J ends, which lost 0 bases and 5 bases, there was a span of 13 bases. Germline-derived CDR1 and CDR2 are SGHDN and FVKESK. CDR3 size: 15 residues. The CDR3 sequence is CASSQDRGGLTEAFF. CDR3 nucleotide sequence: TGTGCCAGCAGCCAAGATCGAGGGGGTTTAACTGAAGCTTTCTTT.

The rearrangement joins TRBV11-1 to TRBJ1-1; unclear D gene. The V gene lost 3 bases and the J gene lost 11 bases, with 13 bases spanning the gap. Germline V gives CDR1 SGHAT, CDR2 FQDESV (reference sequence). This CDR3 region has 12 residues. CDR3 DNA sequence: TGTGCCAGCAGCTTTCCCGACGCGCACGCTTTCTTT. Its translation: CASSFPDAHAFF.

CDR3 bases: TGTGCCAGCAGCCTCCGGACTAGCGGGAGCGCGGTCTCCTACGAGCAGTACTTC. Encoded protein: CASSLRTSGSAVSYEQYF. J is TRBJ2-7 and V is TRBV27; 13 nucleotides match TRBD2. The CDR3 is 18 amino acids. Germline V gives CDR1 MNHEY, CDR2 SMNVEV (reference sequence). The V segment lost 6 bases and the J segment 0 bases; nucleotides outside the gene matches: 11.

This chain uses TRBV4-3 with TRBJ1-2, with a tentative D call TRBD1 (5 bases). The CDR3 totals 16 residues. Between the trimmed V and J ends, which lost 0 bases and 4 bases, there was a span of 15 bases. CDR1 and CDR2 (germline): LGHNA, YSLEER. The CDR3 DNA is TGCGCCAGCAGCCAAGATATCGCCGGGACTCGCTATGGCTACACCTTC. Protein product: CASSQDIAGTRYGYTF.

The chain joins TRBV28 to TRBJ2-3; D ambiguous. The CDR3 totals 15 residues. With 3 bases removed from V and 4 bases from J, the gap between germline ends came to 14 bases. Looked up from germline, CDR1 is MDHEN and CDR2 is SYDVKM. The CDR3 sequence is CASSFMKGAPDTQYF. The CDR3 nucleotides are TGTGCCAGCAGTTTTATGAAAGGCGCCCCAGATACGCAGTATTTT.

A word on this clone: Additional DNA sequences in this sample encode the identical CDR3. The chain carries TRBV19 and TRBJ2-3; D might be TRBD1 or TRBD2, each matching 5 bases. The V end was cut by 5 bases, the J end by 0 bases, with 9 bases between. The germline CDR1 and CDR2 sequences are LNHDA and SQIVND (reference sequence). The CDR3 sequence is 14 residues long. Written as DNA, the CDR3 is TGTGCCAGTAGTCCAGGGACGAGCACAGATACGCAGTATTTT. Amino acids: CASSPGTSTDTQYF.

The chain combines TRBV27 with TRBJ1-4; 10 bases agree with TRBD1. Unmatched junction bases numbered 6, after V lost 2 bases and J lost 3 bases. CDR1 and CDR2 from the germline V gene are MNHEY and SMNVEV (reference sequence). The CDR3 contains 17 residues. Written as DNA, the CDR3 is TGTGCCAGCAGTTTAAGGACAGGGGGTGCGCCTAATGAAAAACTGTTTTTT. Translation: CASSLRTGGAPNEKLFF.

The chain uses TRBV27 and TRBJ1-5; D not resolved. CDR3 size: 14 residues. Germline CDR1 MNHEY, CDR2 SMNVEV (reference sequence). V lost 3 bases and J lost 3, with 9 bases in between. DNA of the CDR3: TGTGCCAGCAGTTTGCGACACCTCAATCAGCCCCAGCATTTT. It specifies CASSLRHLNQPQHF.

The chain joins TRBV27 to TRBJ1-5, with unresolved D. Germline V gene data show CDR1 as MNHEY and CDR2 as SMNVEV (reference sequence). V was pared by 6 bases and J by 3 bases, with 15 bases between. The CDR3 spans 15 residues. DNA of the CDR3: TGTGCCAGCAGAGCATCAGGTGGGAACAATCAGCCCCAGCATTTT. Residues: CASRASGGNNQPQHF.

The chain is built from TRBV4-3 and TRBJ2-1; D gene uncertain. CDR1 and CDR2 (germline): LGHNA, YSLEER. V was shortened by 0 bases and J by 0 bases, with 6 bases between the two germline ends. The CDR3 has 15 residues. The CDR3 DNA reads as TGCGCCAGCAGCCAAGACGTGAGCTCCTACAATGAGCAGTTCTTC. Its translation is CASSQDVSSYNEQFF.

The chain joins TRBV7-7 to TRBJ2-1; 7 bases align to TRBD2. This CDR3 has 13 residues. CDR1 SSHAT and CDR2 FNYEAQ come from the germline V gene (reference sequence). Trimming at V came to 11 bases and at J to 10 bases, leaving 14 bases not matched to a gene. The CDR3 sequence: CAVRGSGLREQFF. Written as DNA, the CDR3 is TGTGCCGTTCGGGGTAGCGGGCTTCGGGAGCAGTTCTTC.

The chain uses TRBV27 and TRBJ1-5; D is unclear. The germline CDR1 and CDR2 sequences are MNHEY and SMNVEV (reference sequence). The CDR3 consists of 19 residues. V was clipped by 0 bases and J by 0 bases, with 18 bases between them. The CDR3 DNA reads as TGTGCCAGCAGTTTATCAAGGAGGGATCTTACCTATAGCAATCAGCCCCAGCATTTT. It codes for CASSLSRRDLTYSNQPQHF.

Comments on this clone: An end of the junction does not agree with germline; a read error may underlie this. This rearrangement joins TRBV7-8 to TRBJ1-5; possibly TRBD1 for D (6 bases). Germline V gene data show CDR1 as SGHVS and CDR2 as FQNEAQ. This CDR3 is 17 amino acids long. CDR3 in amino acids: CASSSGQTTRRNQPQHF. CDR3 coding DNA: TGTGCCAGCAGCTCAGGACAGACCACAAGGCGCAACCAGCCCCAGCATTTT.

This sequence joins TRBV5-1 and TRBJ2-1; 9 positions match TRBD2. The CDR3 runs 16 residues. The germline gives CDR1 SGHRS, CDR2 YFSETQ. With 0 bases clipped from V and 4 bases from J, the junction kept 5 bases outside the gene matches. The CDR3 DNA follows: TGCGCCAGCAGCTTGGTAGCGGGAGTTGGGTACAATGAGCAGTTCTTC. Translation gives CASSLVAGVGYNEQFF.